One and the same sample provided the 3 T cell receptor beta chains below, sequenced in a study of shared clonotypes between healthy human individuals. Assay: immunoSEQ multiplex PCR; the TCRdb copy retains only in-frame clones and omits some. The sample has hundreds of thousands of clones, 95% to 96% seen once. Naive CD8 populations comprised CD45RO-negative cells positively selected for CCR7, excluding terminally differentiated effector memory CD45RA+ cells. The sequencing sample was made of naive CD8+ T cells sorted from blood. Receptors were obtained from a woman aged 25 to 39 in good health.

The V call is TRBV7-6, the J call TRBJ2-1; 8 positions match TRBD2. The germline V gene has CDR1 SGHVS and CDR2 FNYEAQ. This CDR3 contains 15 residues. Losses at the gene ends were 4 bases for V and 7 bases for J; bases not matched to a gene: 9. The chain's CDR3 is CASSSLAESVNEQFF. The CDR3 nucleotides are TGTGCCAGCAGCTCACTAGCGGAAAGCGTTAATGAGCAGTTCTTC.

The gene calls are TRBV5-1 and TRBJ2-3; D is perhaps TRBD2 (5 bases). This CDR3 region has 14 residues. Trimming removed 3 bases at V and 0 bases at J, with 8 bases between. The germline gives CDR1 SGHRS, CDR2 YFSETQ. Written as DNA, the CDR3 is TGCGCCAGCAGCTCCTGGACTAGCACAGATACGCAGTATTTT. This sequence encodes CASSSWTSTDTQYF.

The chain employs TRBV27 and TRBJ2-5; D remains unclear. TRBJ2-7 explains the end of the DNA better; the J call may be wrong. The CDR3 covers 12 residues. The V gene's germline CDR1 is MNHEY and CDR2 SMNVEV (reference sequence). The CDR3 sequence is CASRTSSYEQYF. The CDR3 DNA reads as TGTGCCAGCAGGACCAGCTCCTACGAGCAGTACTTC.